These 24 T cell receptor beta chains were all obtained from the same sample, sequenced in a study of blood T cell repertoires in COVID-19. TCRdb keeps only in-frame clones here, not all; method: immunoSEQ multiplex PCR. The table has nearly 55,000 clones, about 82% seen once; the top ten hold around 11%. The sequencing input was peripheral blood. These receptors all stem from a man in his 70s with active COVID-19.

This clone was recorded at least ten times. CDR3 sequence reads: CASSPARTGRNTIYF. CDR3 sequence (DNA): TGTGCCAGCAGCCCCGCCCGGACAGGGCGAAACACCATATATTTT. The V call is TRBV4-2, the J call TRBJ1-3; TRBD1 aligns across 8 bases. This CDR3 has 15 residues. J lost 5 bases, V lost 4 bases, and 7 bases had no gene match. Germline V gives CDR1 LGHNA, CDR2 YNFKEQ.

DNA of the CDR3: TGTGCCAGCAGTGAACTAGCGGGGGGGCCAGATACGCAGTATTTT. Amino acids: CASSELAGGPDTQYF. The chain uses TRBV6-1 and TRBJ2-3, with TRBD2 identical over 12 bases. The germline CDR1 and CDR2 sequences are MNHNS and SASEGT. The CDR3 has 15 residues. V trimming: 2 bases; J trimming: 4 bases; junction bases outside the gene matches: 1.

The V and J genes are TRBV5-4 and TRBJ2-7, with 12 nucleotides matching TRBD1. Germline V gives CDR1 SGHNT, CDR2 YYREEE (reference sequence). The CDR3 sequence is 15 residues long. V was pared by 2 bases and J by 7 bases, with 7 bases of the junction left unmatched. The chain's CDR3 is CASSLTGTGGGEQYF. In nucleotides, the CDR3 is TGTGCCAGCAGCTTAACCGGGACAGGGGGCGGTGAGCAGTACTTC.

This clone was seen once. This chain connects TRBV20-1 to TRBJ1-2; 11 bases fit TRBD1. CDR3 length equals 12 residues. J lost 8 bases, V lost 5 bases, and 4 bases had no gene match. The germline V gene encodes CDR1 DFQATT and CDR2 SNEGSKA (reference sequence). CDR3 sequence reads: CSAGGTGGGYTF. DNA for the CDR3: TGCAGTGCTGGTGGGACAGGGGGAGGCTACACCTTC.

In this sample, this clone turned up once. This rearrangement joins TRBV7-2 to TRBJ2-1, with 9 bases matching TRBD2. Per germline, CDR1 SGHTA and CDR2 FQGNSA. CDR3 size: 15 residues. V was pared by 3 bases and J by 2 bases, with 2 bases of the junction left unmatched. The chain's CDR3 is CASSFQRGAYNEQFF. The DNA for the CDR3 is TGTGCCAGCAGCTTCCAGCGGGGGGCCTACAATGAGCAGTTCTTC.

This clone was observed a few times. V usage is TRBV6-4 and J usage is TRBJ2-2, with 8 bases identical to TRBD2. Unmatched junction bases numbered 0, after V lost 2 bases and J lost 4 bases. Looked up from germline, CDR1 is MRHNA and CDR2 is SNTAGT. The CDR3 contains 14 residues. DNA for the CDR3: TGTGCCAGCAGTGACGGGACTAGCACCGGGGAGCTGTTTTTT. Residues: CASSDGTSTGELFF.

The chain is built from TRBV6-2 or TRBV6-3 and TRBJ1-1; D is ambiguous. The CDR3 has 13 residues. Germline V gives CDR1 MNHEY, CDR2 SVGEGT. Trimming left V 2 bases short and J 5 bases short, with 9 bases between. The CDR3 spells CASSYRELTEAFF. For the CDR3, the DNA is TGTGCCAGCAGTTACAGGGAGCTAACTGAAGCTTTCTTT.

This rearrangement joins TRBV19 to TRBJ2-1; 9 positions match TRBD2. The CDR3 extends over 18 amino acids. Germline trimming cut 5 bases from V and 1 base from J; bases unmatched to any gene: 12. Per the germline V gene, CDR1 is LNHDA and CDR2 is SQIVND (reference sequence). CDR3 region: CASSSIAGVRNSYNEQFF. CDR3 DNA: TGTGCCAGTAGTTCAATAGCGGGGGTACGTAATTCCTACAATGAGCAGTTCTTC.

The V call is TRBV24-1, the J call TRBJ1-1; tentatively, D is TRBD1 (5 bases). The CDR3 spans 15 residues. The germline CDR1 and CDR2 sequences are KGHDR and SFDVKD. With 3 bases removed from V and 7 bases from J, the gap between germline ends came to 17 bases. The CDR3 loop reads CATSDSRGGGVEAFF. Here the CDR3 DNA reads TGTGCCACCAGTGATAGCCGGGGGGGAGGGGTTGAAGCTTTCTTT.

The CDR3, as DNA: TGTGCCAGCAGTCTAGGATCTCGGCAGCAAGAGACCCAGTACTTC. Translation gives CASSLGSRQQETQYF. This rearrangement joins TRBV5-6 to TRBJ2-5; D not certain. The ends were cut back, 5 bases at V and 2 bases at J, with 16 bases in the middle. The germline V gene has CDR1 SGHDT and CDR2 YYEEEE. The CDR3 runs to 15 residues.

The V gene is TRBV13, the J gene TRBJ1-2; 8 positions agree with TRBD1. The germline gives CDR1 PRHDT, CDR2 FYEKMQ (reference sequence). The V gene end was trimmed by 5 bases and the J gene end by 4 bases; junction bases not matched to a gene: 15. The CDR3 is 17 residues long. The CDR3 is CASSGPGQATDSYGYTF. CDR3 coding DNA: TGTGCCAGCAGCGGGCCGGGACAGGCAACTGATAGCTATGGCTACACCTTC.

The chain recombines TRBV12-2 with TRBJ2-7; the listed D gene, TRBD2, was not tested against the DNA. TRBV12-2 is assigned pseudogene status. The CDR3 consists of 16 residues. The CDR3: CASRLGCAGDSYEQYF. CDR3 DNA: TGTGCAAGTCGCTTAGGTTGTGCGGGGGACTCCTACGAGCAGTACTTC.

V is TRBV4-3 and J is TRBJ1-4, with 7 bases fitting TRBD1. V lost 4 bases and J lost 0; bases outside the gene matches: 5. The CDR3 covers 16 residues. In germline, CDR1 is LGHNA, CDR2 YSLEER. The CDR3 loop is CASSRGQFATNEKLFF. CDR3 nucleotides: TGCGCCAGCAGCCGGGGACAGTTCGCAACTAATGAAAAACTGTTTTTT.

The rearrangement joins TRBV7-2 to TRBJ1-3; TRBD1 agrees at 9 bases. This CDR3 is built from 18 residues. Germline loops: CDR1 SGHTA, CDR2 FQGNSA. J gave up 2 bases and V 2 bases, and 10 bases lay outside the gene matches. CDR3: CASSLFAPGTGTGNTIYF. In DNA form, the CDR3 reads TGTGCCAGCAGCTTATTTGCCCCCGGGACAGGGACTGGAAACACCATATATTTT.

CDR3 in amino acids: CASRLGCSGHHLYQSSDFF. The CDR3 nucleotides read TGTGCAAGTCGCTTAGGATGTTCGGGACACCACCTATACCAATCCTCGGATTTCTTT. The chain carries TRBV12-2 and TRBJ1-1; the table's D call TRBD1 went unverified against the DNA. TRBV12-2 is a recognized pseudogene. There are 19 residues in the CDR3.

The CDR3 bases are TGCAGCGGACAGGATCCCACTAACTATGGCTACACCTTC. Protein product: CSGQDPTNYGYTF. This chain links TRBV29-1 with TRBJ1-2; possibly TRBD1 for D (6 bases). Germline CDR1 reads SQVTM; CDR2 reads ANQGSEA. CDR3 size: 13 residues. Trimming took 7 bases from V and 0 from J, leaving 12 bases between them. Drawing the rest from reference TRBV29-1 and TRBJ1-2, the complete variable domain is SAVISQKPSRDICQRGTSLTIQCQVDSQVTMMFWYRQQPGQSLTLIATANQGSEATYESGFVIDKFPISRPNLTFSTLTVSNMSPEDSSIYLCSGQDPTNYGYTFGSGTRLTVV.

The CDR3 bases are TGTGCCAGCAGCTTAGAGGTGGGGCAATATCAGCCCCAGCATTTT. Its protein product is CASSLEVGQYQPQHF. The chain links TRBV7-2 to TRBJ1-5, with D perhaps matching TRBD1 (5 bases). This CDR3 is built from 15 residues. V gave up 1 base and J gave up 5 bases, with 12 bases separating them. Germline CDR1 SGHTA, CDR2 FQGNSA.

The rearrangement uses TRBV4-2 and TRBJ2-5; D might be TRBD1 (6 bases). This CDR3 spans 16 amino acids. Deletions cut 0 bases from V and 1 base from J, with 12 bases between. Germline V gives CDR1 LGHNA, CDR2 YNFKEQ. The CDR3 coding sequence is TGTGCCAGCAGCCAAGAGGGGGCGGGCAGCCAAGAGACCCAGTACTTC. Its translation: CASSQEGAGSQETQYF.

The gene calls are TRBV27 and TRBJ2-7; TRBD1 agrees at 9 bases. V shed 8 bases and J 2 bases; nucleotides not matched to a gene: 10. This CDR3 is 15 amino acids long. CDR1 and CDR2 (germline): MNHEY, SMNVEV (reference sequence). The CDR3 DNA follows: TGTGCCAGCTGCGGGGTAGGGACAGGGACCTACGAGCAGTACTTC. This sequence encodes CASCGVGTGTYEQYF.

The CDR3 DNA reads as TGTGCCAGCAGCCGAGAAGGGGGGGATACCATATATTTT. It is translated as CASSREGGDTIYF. The chain employs TRBV7-3 and TRBJ1-3, with D maybe TRBD1 (6 bases). The CDR3 has 13 residues. Trimming cost V 5 bases and J 10 bases, with 15 bases left between them. Germline V CDR1 and CDR2: SGHTA, FQGTGA.

This clone has a single count. The chain links TRBV6-1 to TRBJ2-5; D ambiguous. Germline CDR1 reads MNHNS; CDR2 reads SASEGT. This CDR3 is built from 13 residues. Trimming took off 2 bases at V and 3 bases at J, with 7 bases between the two ends. The CDR3 DNA reads as TGTGCCAGCAGTGAATCCAGTAAAGAGACCCAGTACTTC. It specifies CASSESSKETQYF.

This sequence joins TRBV6-2 or TRBV6-3 and TRBJ1-5; 8 bases are a match to TRBD1. The CDR3 has 18 residues. V lost 0 bases, J lost 2 bases, and 9 bases stayed unmatched. Germline V lookup: CDR1 MNHEY, CDR2 SVGEGT. This CDR3 reads CASSYSSQDRVGNQPQHF. Written as DNA, the CDR3 is TGTGCCAGCAGTTACTCGTCCCAGGACAGGGTGGGCAATCAGCCCCAGCATTTT.

For the CDR3, the DNA is TGTGCCAGCTCCTTGTCGGTTTCCTACGAGCAGTACTTC. It translates to CASSLSVSYEQYF. This chain uses TRBV18 with TRBJ2-7; D remains ambiguous. Trimming stripped 6 bases from V and 1 base from J, with 10 bases between. The CDR3 extends over 13 amino acids. Germline lookup yields CDR1 KGHSH and CDR2 LQKENI.

The rearrangement links TRBV28 to TRBJ1-2; weak D call: TRBD1 (5 bases). Trimming stripped 8 bases from V and 4 bases from J, with 17 bases between. The CDR3 contains 14 residues. Germline V gene sequence: CDR1 MDHEN, CDR2 SYDVKM. CDR3 coding DNA: TGTGCCAGCTACCAAGTGGCAGGGTCCTATGGCTACACCTTC. It yields the protein CASYQVAGSYGYTF.